This TCR beta chain was identified in a study of vaccination effects on CD4 cells after COVID-19. In this sample, this clone turned up once. The antigen is unknown. Findings and caveats of the study: The study found marked clonal contraction of infection- and vaccine-induced clones late after vaccination.

V gave up 7 bases and J gave up 2 bases, with 12 bases separating them. The germline gives CDR1 SQVTM, CDR2 ANQGSEA. CDR3 length equals 12 residues. TCRdb's copy holds only in-frame clones and misses some; the assay was immunoSEQ multiplex PCR. The data contain roughly 24,000 clones, around four fifths of them singletons. Under the ViraFEST assay, PBMC were stimulated with viral peptide pools so that antigen-specific CD4+ T cells expanded. Sequencing was performed afterwards. Subsequent to a culture period of nine to ten days, CD4+ T cells were isolated. Participants received two doses of either the BNT162b2 or mRNA-1273 vaccine.

The sequencing used CD4+ T cells from PBMCs cultured with HCoV-NL63 spike peptides, collected after COVID-19 vaccination. V usage is TRBV29-1 and J usage is TRBJ2-7; a weak D match, TRBD1 (5 bases). The clonotype originates from a human donor who received a COVID-19 vaccine. CDR3 loop: CSATGPTYEQYF. For the CDR3, the DNA is TGCAGCGCCACAGGACCGACCTACGAGCAGTACTTC.